The clone carrying this TCR beta chain is a singleton in its sample. The target antigen is unknown. This entry comes from a study of shared clonotypes between healthy human individuals. Findings of the study overall: The generation probabilities recorded for non-shared clonotypes fell below those of clonotypes shared by all four donors.

Measured with immunoSEQ multiplex PCR; TCRdb has only the in-frame clones, and not every one. The data contain over a million clones, 98% of them singletons. The CDR3 has 15 amino acids. The germline gives CDR1 SGHDN, CDR2 FVKESK. V gave up 1 base and J gave up 4 bases, with 11 bases separating them. This sequence joins TRBV14 and TRBJ2-1, with no clear D. This clonotype was sampled from a man younger than 40 in good health. Material: naive CD4+ T cells sorted from blood. The subset is: CD45RA+ positively selected. This CDR3 reads CASSQVNGRYNEQFF. CDR3 DNA: TGTGCCAGCAGCCAAGTTAACGGGCGGTACAATGAGCAGTTCTTC.